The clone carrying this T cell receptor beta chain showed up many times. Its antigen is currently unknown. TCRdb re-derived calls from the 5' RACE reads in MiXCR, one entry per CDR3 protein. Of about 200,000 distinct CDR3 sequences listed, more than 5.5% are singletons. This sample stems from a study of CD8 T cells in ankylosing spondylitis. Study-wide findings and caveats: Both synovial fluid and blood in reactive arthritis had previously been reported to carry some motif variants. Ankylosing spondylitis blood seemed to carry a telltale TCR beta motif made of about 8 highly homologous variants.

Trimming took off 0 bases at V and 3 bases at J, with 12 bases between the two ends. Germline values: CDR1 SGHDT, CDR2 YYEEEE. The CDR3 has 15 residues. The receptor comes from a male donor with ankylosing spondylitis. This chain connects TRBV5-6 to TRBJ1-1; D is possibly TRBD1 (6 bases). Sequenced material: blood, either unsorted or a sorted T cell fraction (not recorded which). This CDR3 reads CASSLEGGRYTEAFF. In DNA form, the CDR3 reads TGTGCCAGCAGCTTGGAGGGGGGGCGGTACACTGAAGCTTTCTTT.